These T cell receptor beta chains were read from a single sample in a study of T cells after yellow fever vaccination. Using its own MiXCR run on the 5' RACE reads, TCRdb lists one record per CDR3 protein. In the table there are some 48,000 distinct CDR3 sequences, 5% to 7% of which are singletons. This sample comprised PBMCs, either bulk or a sorted T-cell subset (CD4+, CD8+, memory, or dextramer-sorted; not recorded which), obtained 45 days after the yellow fever booster vaccination. The source is a man between 25 and 39 years old who received the YFV17D yellow fever vaccine. Both conserved end residues are part of each CDR3. The D gene is left open where the match is weak. For some rows the clone size is stated as once, few or many, or as a class when expanded; others skip it.

>TRBV7-6|many|TRBD1|TRBJ2-3
TGTGCCAGCAGGCCGCCGGGACAGGGGAAAGATACGCAGTATTTT
CASRPPGQGKDTQYF
>TRBV7-2|many|NA|TRBJ1-1
TGTGCCAGCAGCTTCAAGAACACTGAAGCTTTCTTT
CASSFKNTEAFF
>TRBV20-1|many|NA|TRBJ2-1
TGCAGTGCTAGTCAGTCTAGCCGCTCCTACAATGAGCAGTTCTTC
CSASQSSRSYNEQFF
>TRBV11-2|NA|NA|TRBJ2-3
TGTGCCAGCAGCAGACAGCTTGCCGCCCCAGATACGCAGTATTTT
CASSRQLAAPDTQYF
>TRBV3-1|NA|NA|TRBJ2-3
TGTGCCAGCAGTCCCCAGGGGGATACGCAGTATTTT
CASSPQGDTQYF
>TRBV6-1|NA|TRBD1|TRBJ1-1
TGTGCCAGCAGTAAAAAAGGGACAGCCGGTACTGAAGCTTTCTTT
CASSKKGTAGTEAFF
>TRBV20-1|many|NA|TRBJ2-3
TGCAGTGCCCCGGGACTTTTTAACACAGATACGCAGTATTTT
CSAPGLFNTDTQYF
>TRBV6-2/TRBV6-3|few|TRBD1|TRBJ1-1
TGTGCCAGCAGGATGGATCGGACAGGGCCCACTGAAGCTTTCTTT
CASRMDRTGPTEAFF
>TRBV3-2|many|NA|TRBJ2-1
TGTGCCAGCAGCCAGACCGGGACTAGCGTTTCCTACAATGAGCAGTTCTTC
CASSQTGTSVSYNEQFF
>TRBV7-2|few|NA|TRBJ2-5
TGTGCCAGCAGCCCCGCCCCGATCCAGAGGGAGACCCAGTACTTC
CASSPAPIQRETQYF
>TRBV7-9|many|NA|TRBJ2-7
TGTGCCAGCACCTCCGGGACCAGCTACGAGCAGTACTTC
CASTSGTSYEQYF
>TRBV7-2|many|TRBD2|TRBJ2-5
TGTGCCAGCAGCTTAGAGTGGCGGGAGGGCCGGGAGACCCAGTACTTC
CASSLEWREGRETQYF
>TRBV6-2/TRBV6-3|many|NA|TRBJ2-7
TGTGCCAGCAGTCTGCTAACGGGAGTCTACGAGCAGTACTTC
CASSLLTGVYEQYF
>TRBV20-1|many|NA|TRBJ1-1
TGCAGTGCTAGTAGGAACACTGAAGCTTTCTTT
CSASRNTEAFF
>TRBV7-3|few|NA|TRBJ1-1
TGTGCCAGCAGCTTAACGGGAGCCCATTACACTGAAGCTTTCTTT
CASSLTGAHYTEAFF
>TRBV10-3|many|NA|TRBJ2-7
TGTGCCATCAGTGGGCCCAACACTCCGAGCTCCTACGAGCAGTACTTC
CAISGPNTPSSYEQYF
>TRBV5-1|many|NA|TRBJ2-5
TGCGCCAGCCGATCCCGGGAGTGGGAGACCCAGTACTTC
CASRSREWETQYF
>TRBV20-1|NA|NA|TRBJ1-5
TGCAGTGTTAACAGCCAGTATAGCAATCAGCCCCAGCATTTT
CSVNSQYSNQPQHF
>TRBV20-1|NA|NA|TRBJ1-5
TGCAGTGCTAGAATGGTAGGCCAGGGTGGCTGGCAGCCCCAGCATTTT
CSARMVGQGGWQPQHF
>TRBV15|many|NA|TRBJ1-5
TGTGCCACCAGCAGAGATGGGTCGGGGTATCAGCCCCAGCATTTT
CATSRDGSGYQPQHF
>TRBV24-1|many|TRBD1|TRBJ2-7
TGTGCCACCAGTGACCCAGGGGGCGCGAGCTCCTACGAGCAGTACTTC
CATSDPGGASSYEQYF
>TRBV19|few|NA|TRBJ2-1
TGTGCCAGTAGTACGGCGGGACTTGAGCAGTTCTTC
CASSTAGLEQFF
>TRBV27|many|TRBD1|TRBJ1-1
TGTGCCAGCAGTTCGGGACAGGGGAAATCGTACACTGAAGCTTTCTTT
CASSSGQGKSYTEAFF
>TRBV12-3/TRBV12-4|many|NA|TRBJ1-1
TGTGCCAGCAGGGTGAACACTGAAGCTTTCTTT
CASRVNTEAFF
>TRBV12-3/TRBV12-4|few|TRBD2|TRBJ2-2
TGTGCCAGCCGGGGGAGCGGGAGGGCGACCGGGGAGCTGTTTTTT
CASRGSGRATGELFF
>TRBV5-1|many|TRBD2|TRBJ2-7
TGCGCCAGCAGCTTGGACGGGAGGGCCATCTACGAGCAGTACTTC
CASSLDGRAIYEQYF
>TRBV6-5|many|TRBD1|TRBJ2-7
TGTGCCAGCACCCAGGGACAGACCTACGAGCAGTACTTC
CASTQGQTYEQYF
>TRBV7-6|NA|NA|TRBJ2-5
TGTGCCAGCAGTTCGGGGGGCGTGGGAGAGACCCAGTACTTC
CASSSGGVGETQYF
>TRBV30|NA|TRBD2|TRBJ2-1
TGTGCCTGTACCGGACTAGCGGGGACCTACAATGAGCAGTTCTTC
CACTGLAGTYNEQFF
>TRBV5-1|few|NA|TRBJ1-1
TGCGCCAGCAGCTTGATGGTGTGGGGGGAGTTCACTGAAGCTTTCTTT
CASSLMVWGEFTEAFF
>TRBV12-3/TRBV12-4|many|TRBD1|TRBJ1-5
TGTGCCAGCAGTCCAGGGGGTATGGGCAATCAGCCCCAGCATTTT
CASSPGGMGNQPQHF
>TRBV14|medium-sized|NA|TRBJ2-1
TGTGCCAGCAGCCACGGACTGTTGCAGTTCTTC
CASSHGLLQFF
>TRBV5-6|NA|NA|TRBJ1-1
TGTGCCAGCAGCTTGGGGGCGGGGAGCACTGAAGCTTTCTTT
CASSLGAGSTEAFF
>TRBV20-1|NA|TRBD1|TRBJ2-5
TGCAGTGCTGAGGGCGGGACAGGCCAAGAGACCCAGTACTTC
CSAEGGTGQETQYF
>TRBV20-1|few|NA|TRBJ1-2
TGCAGTGCTAGTAGTTGGGACGTGAGCCATGGCTACACCTTC
CSASSWDVSHGYTF
>TRBV20-1|NA|NA|TRBJ1-2
TGCAGTGCTAGAGATCAAGGACGCTCGCGAGCTAACTATGGCTACACCTTC
CSARDQGRSRANYGYTF
>TRBV7-2|NA|NA|TRBJ1-4
TGTGCCAGCCGCTTCGACAGTCCAACTAATGAAAAACTGTTTTTT
CASRFDSPTNEKLFF
>TRBV28|many|NA|TRBJ2-2
TGTGCCAGCGTGGCGTCGGACCCGGTCTCCGGGGAGCTGTTTTTT
CASVASDPVSGELFF
>TRBV9|many|NA|TRBJ2-3
TGTGCCAGCAGCTCTCGCCCCGTTACAGATACGCAGTATTTT
CASSSRPVTDTQYF
>TRBV6-4|many|TRBD2|TRBJ2-1
TGTGCCAGCAGTGACTCTAGCGGGAGTTACAATGAGCAGTTCTTC
CASSDSSGSYNEQFF
>TRBV7-8|NA|NA|TRBJ2-7
TGTGCCAGGGGCAAAGGGACGGCCGGGTACGAGCAGTACTTC
CARGKGTAGYEQYF
>TRBV19|few|TRBD2|TRBJ2-2
TGTGCCAGTAGTATTGGGACGGGAGGTATCGGGGAGCTGTTTTTT
CASSIGTGGIGELFF
>TRBV7-9|few|NA|TRBJ1-4
TGTGCCAGCAGCTTAGCAGGCAGTACTAATGAAAAACTGTTTTTT
CASSLAGSTNEKLFF
>TRBV20-1|few|NA|TRBJ2-7
TGCAGTGCTCCCGGGGTCCCACCTCGATCCCCCTACGAGCAGTACTTC
CSAPGVPPRSPYEQYF
>TRBV2|many|NA|TRBJ2-2
TGTGCCAGCAAGTTGCGGAACACCGGGGAGCTGTTTTTT
CASKLRNTGELFF
>TRBV6-2/TRBV6-3|NA|TRBD2|TRBJ2-7
TGTGCCAGCAGTTATACGGCTAGCGGGACTTACGAGCAGTACTTC
CASSYTASGTYEQYF
>TRBV10-1|few|NA|TRBJ2-3
TGCGCCAGCAGTGAGTCGATGGCGGGAAGAGGCGCAGATACGCAGTATTTT
CASSESMAGRGADTQYF
>TRBV7-3|NA|TRBD2|TRBJ2-1
TGTGCCAGCAGCTTAAGGGGTGGACTAGGTTCCTACAATGAGCAGTTCTTC
CASSLRGGLGSYNEQFF
>TRBV11-2|NA|NA|TRBJ2-5
TGTGCCAGCAGCTTAGGTTCTGAGACCCAGTACTTC
CASSLGSETQYF
>TRBV5-1|NA|TRBD2|TRBJ2-7
TGCGCCAGCACTAACCTTAAGGCGGGAGGCGCCTACGAGCAGTACTTC
CASTNLKAGGAYEQYF
>TRBV5-1|many|TRBD2|TRBJ2-1
TGCGCCAGCAGCGGCGGACTAGCTAAATACAATGAGCAGTTCTTC
CASSGGLAKYNEQFF
>TRBV29-1|NA|TRBD2|TRBJ2-1
TGCAGAGCGGGAACTAATGAGCAGTTCTTC
CRAGTNEQFF
>TRBV5-1|many|TRBD2|TRBJ2-1
TGCGCCAGCAGCTTATTGACTAGCCCTACGCAGTTCTTC
CASSLLTSPTQFF
>TRBV7-2|NA|TRBD2|TRBJ2-2
TGTGCCAGCAGCTTCACTAGCGGAGGCACCGGGGAGCTGTTTTTT
CASSFTSGGTGELFF